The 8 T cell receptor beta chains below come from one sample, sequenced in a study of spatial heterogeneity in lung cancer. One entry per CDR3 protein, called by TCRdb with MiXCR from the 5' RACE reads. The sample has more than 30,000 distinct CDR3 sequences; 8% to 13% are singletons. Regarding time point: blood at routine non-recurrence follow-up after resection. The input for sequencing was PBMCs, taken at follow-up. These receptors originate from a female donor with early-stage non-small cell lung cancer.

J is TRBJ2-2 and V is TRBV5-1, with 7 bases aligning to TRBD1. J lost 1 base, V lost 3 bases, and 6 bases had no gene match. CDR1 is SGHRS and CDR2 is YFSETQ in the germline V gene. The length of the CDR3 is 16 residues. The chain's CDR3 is CASSSTGQRNTGELFF. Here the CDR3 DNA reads TGCGCCAGCAGCTCCACGGGACAGAGGAACACCGGGGAGCTGTTTTTT.

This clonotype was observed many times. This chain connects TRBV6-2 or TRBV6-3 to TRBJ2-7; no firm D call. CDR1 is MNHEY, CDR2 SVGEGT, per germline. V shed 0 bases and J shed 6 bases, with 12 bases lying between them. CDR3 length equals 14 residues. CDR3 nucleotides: TGTGCCAGCAGTTACTCGATCTCCAGGACCGAGCAGTACTTC. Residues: CASSYSISRTEQYF.

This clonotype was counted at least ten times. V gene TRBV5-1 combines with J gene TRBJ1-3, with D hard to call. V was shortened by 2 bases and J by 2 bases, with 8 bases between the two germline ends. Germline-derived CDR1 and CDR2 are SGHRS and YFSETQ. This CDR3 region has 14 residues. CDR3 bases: TGCGCCAGCAGCTTAGGCCAGACTGGAAACACCATATATTTT. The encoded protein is CASSLGQTGNTIYF.

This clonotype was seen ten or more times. CDR3 residues: CASSEAGLRSNQPQHF. CDR3 bases: TGTGCCAGCAGTGAAGCGGGGCTGAGGAGCAATCAGCCCCAGCATTTT. The chain couples TRBV2 to TRBJ1-5; possibly TRBD1 for D (5 bases). CDR1 SNHLY and CDR2 FYNNEI come from the germline V gene. V dropped 0 bases and J dropped 1 base, with 10 bases sitting between them. CDR3 length: 16 amino acids.

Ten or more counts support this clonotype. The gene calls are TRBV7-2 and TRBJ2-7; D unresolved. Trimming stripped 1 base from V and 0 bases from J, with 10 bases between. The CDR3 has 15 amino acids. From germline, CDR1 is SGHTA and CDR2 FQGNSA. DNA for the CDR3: TGTGCCAGCAGCTTAGGGTCAGTGAGCTCCTACGAGCAGTACTTC. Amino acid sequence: CASSLGSVSSYEQYF.

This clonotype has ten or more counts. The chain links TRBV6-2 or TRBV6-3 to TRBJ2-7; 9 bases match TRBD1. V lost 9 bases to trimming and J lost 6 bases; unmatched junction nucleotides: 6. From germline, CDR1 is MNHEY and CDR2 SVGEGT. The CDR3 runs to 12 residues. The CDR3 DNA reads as TGTGCCAGTACGGACAGGGGCGGCGAGCAGTACTTC. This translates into CASTDRGGEQYF.

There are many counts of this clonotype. The CDR3 spells CASSLAVKPQHF. The CDR3 bases are TGTGCCAGCAGTTTAGCGGTGAAGCCCCAGCATTTT. The V and J genes are TRBV28 and TRBJ1-5; D not certain. V was cut by 2 bases and J by 8 bases, with 7 bases left in between. This CDR3 has 12 amino acids. Per germline, CDR1 MDHEN and CDR2 SYDVKM.

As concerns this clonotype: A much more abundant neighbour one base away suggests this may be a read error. The CDR3 sequence is CANSQDPGGVNTGELFF. The CDR3, as DNA: TGCGCCAACAGCCAAGATCCCGGAGGGGTGAACACCGGGGAGCTGTTTTTT. V is TRBV4-1 and J is TRBJ2-2, with D maybe TRBD2 (6 bases). From germline, CDR1 is MGHRA and CDR2 YSYEKL. This CDR3 region has 17 residues.